The 23 T cell receptor beta chains below come from one sample, sequenced in a study of long-term antiretroviral therapy in people with HIV. Researchers ran immunoSEQ v3.0 at survey level. The table came from immunoSEQ multiplex PCR; TCRdb's copy has only in-frame clones and leaves some out. The data show over 30,000 clones, about 85% seen once. Here the sequenced sample was unsorted PBMCs, taken 1.1 years after starting antiretroviral therapy. These TCRs come from a man between 18 and 35 years old with HIV.

V and J are TRBV6-1 and TRBJ1-1; possible D gene TRBD1, 6 bases. Trimming took off 4 bases at V and 3 bases at J, with 9 bases between the two ends. CDR3 length equals 13 residues. Germline loops: CDR1 MNHNS, CDR2 SASEGT. DNA for the CDR3: TGTGCCAGCAGTGCGGGGGCCTACACTGAAGCTTTCTTT. Amino acid sequence: CASSAGAYTEAFF.

This clone was counted a single time. The chain carries TRBV7-2 and TRBJ2-3; tentatively, D is TRBD1 (6 bases). Germline CDR1 is SGHTA and CDR2 is FQGNSA. This CDR3 spans 17 amino acids. The V gene lost 0 bases and the J gene lost 1 base, with 14 bases spanning the gap. This CDR3 reads CASSLALTGPGTDTQYF. The CDR3 DNA is TGTGCCAGCAGCTTAGCCTTGACAGGCCCTGGCACAGATACGCAGTATTTT.

The chain employs TRBV19 and TRBJ1-1, with 9 bases lining up with TRBD1. The CDR3 loop spans 14 amino acids. J was trimmed by 12 bases and V by 5 bases; bases with no gene match: 13. From germline, CDR1 is LNHDA and CDR2 SQIVND (reference sequence). The CDR3 loop is CASSVLAQGAVTFF. CDR3 nucleotides: TGTGCCAGTAGTGTACTCGCACAGGGGGCGGTAACTTTCTTT. The whole variable domain, filled in from reference TRBV19 and TRBJ1-1, reads DGGITQSPKYLFRKEGQNVTLSCEQNLNHDAMYWYRQDPGQGLRLIYYSQIVNDFQKGDIAEGYSVSREKKESFPLTVTSAQKNPTAFYLCASSVLAQGAVTFFGQGTRLTVV.

The chain couples TRBV4-2 to TRBJ2-7, with D perhaps TRBD1 (6 bases). Trimming cost V 0 bases and J 0 bases, with 9 bases left between them. Germline V gene sequence: CDR1 LGHNA, CDR2 YNFKEQ. CDR3 size: 15 residues. The CDR3 DNA reads TGTGCCAGCAGCCAAGATCTGGACAGCTCCTACGAGCAGTACTTC. Its protein is CASSQDLDSSYEQYF.

This rearrangement joins TRBV19 to TRBJ2-7; the D call may be TRBD1 or TRBD2 (5 bases each). The CDR3 spans 13 residues. Trimming shortened V by 6 bases and J by 2 bases, and 11 bases separated the two germline ends. Per germline, CDR1 LNHDA and CDR2 SQIVND (reference sequence). The CDR3 is CASSLGRPYEQYF. The CDR3 coding sequence is TGTGCCAGTAGCCTGGGACGGCCCTACGAGCAGTACTTC.

V usage is TRBV27 and J usage is TRBJ2-7, with D possibly being TRBD1 (5 bases). Trimming took off 2 bases at V and 0 bases at J, with 8 bases between the two ends. The germline V gene encodes CDR1 MNHEY and CDR2 SMNVEV (reference sequence). The length of the CDR3 is 14 residues. Here the CDR3 DNA reads TGTGCCAGCAGTTTACAGGGAAGCTCCTACGAGCAGTACTTC. Protein sequence: CASSLQGSSYEQYF.

The chain couples TRBV15 to TRBJ2-2; possible D gene TRBD2, 6 bases. V dropped 2 bases and J dropped 6 bases, with 22 bases sitting between them. Germline loops: CDR1 LNHNV, CDR2 YYDKDF (reference sequence). This CDR3 comprises 18 residues. The CDR3 nucleotides are TGTGCCACCAGCAGAAGGCCCGTCAGGGCCGGAGGGTCCGGGGAGCTGTTTTTT. It is translated as CATSRRPVRAGGSGELFF.

J is TRBJ2-7 and V is TRBV5-6; TRBD1 matches at 12 bases. Germline V CDR1 and CDR2: SGHDT, YYEEEE. V dropped 5 bases and J dropped 3; count of bases not matched to a gene: 6. CDR3 length: 15 amino acids. CDR3 coding DNA: TGTGCCAGCAGTCGGGACAGGGGGCTGAACTACGAGCAGTACTTC. This translates into CASSRDRGLNYEQYF.

The CDR3 loop is CASSLAGTGPYEQYF. The CDR3 region has the DNA TGTGCCAGCAGCTTAGCTGGGACAGGCCCCTACGAGCAGTACTTC. The rearrangement links TRBV7-6 to TRBJ2-7, with 8 positions matching TRBD1. CDR3 length: 15 amino acids. V dropped 0 bases and J dropped 2; count of bases not matched to a gene: 3. Germline values: CDR1 SGHVS, CDR2 FNYEAQ.

V usage is TRBV5-1 and J usage is TRBJ2-5; no definite D call. V lost 0 bases and J lost 5, with 11 bases in between. CDR1 and CDR2 from the germline V gene are SGHRS and YFSETQ. This CDR3 has 14 residues. The CDR3, as DNA: TGCGCCAGCAGCTTGGGGCGTATTGGGGAGACCCAGTACTTC. Its translation: CASSLGRIGETQYF.

The rearrangement uses TRBV19 and TRBJ2-2; maybe TRBD2 (7 bases). V shed 0 bases and J shed 6 bases, with 14 bases lying between them. Germline V CDR1 and CDR2: LNHDA, SQIVND (reference sequence). The CDR3 extends over 16 amino acids. The CDR3 DNA follows: TGTGCCAGTAGTATAGATGGGGGGGGCGGCGCCGGGGAGCTGTTTTTT. Translating gives CASSIDGGGGAGELFF.

CDR3 in DNA: TGTGCCAGCAGCTTAAGTTCAGAATCCTACGAGCAGTACTTC. Amino acid sequence: CASSLSSESYEQYF. The chain is built from TRBV7-9 and TRBJ2-7; D gene uncertain. CDR1 and CDR2 from the germline V gene are SEHNR and FQNEAQ (reference sequence). The V end was cut by 2 bases, the J end by 1 base, with 9 bases between. The CDR3 runs 14 residues.

This rearrangement joins TRBV27 to TRBJ1-5, with D hard to call. With 3 bases removed from V and 7 bases from J, the gap between germline ends came to 10 bases. Germline lookup yields CDR1 MNHEY and CDR2 SMNVEV (reference sequence). This CDR3 has 13 amino acids. The CDR3 sequence is CASSFGVTQPQHF. The CDR3 coding sequence is TGTGCCAGCAGTTTCGGGGTTACGCAGCCCCAGCATTTT.

The table lists this clone with a count of one. V and J are TRBV20-1 and TRBJ2-1; no definite D call. This CDR3 is built from 11 residues. Deletions cut 0 bases from V and 7 bases from J, with 4 bases between. Germline V lookup: CDR1 DFQATT, CDR2 SNEGSKA (reference sequence). CDR3 sequence reads: CSARDSNEQFF. CDR3 DNA: TGCAGTGCTAGAGACTCGAATGAGCAGTTCTTC.

This clone showed up just a few times. The chain uses TRBV30 and TRBJ2-5; D is perhaps TRBD1 (6 bases). This CDR3 is built from 16 residues. Germline CDR1 is GTSNPN and CDR2 is SVGIG (reference sequence). Trimming cost V 2 bases and J 2 bases, with 18 bases left between them. The CDR3 loop is CAWSRLDSAEQETQYF. The DNA for the CDR3 is TGTGCCTGGAGTCGCCTGGACAGTGCGGAACAAGAGACCCAGTACTTC.

The CDR3 sequence is CASQRGKNEQFF. DNA for the CDR3: TGTGCCAGCCAAAGGGGGAAAAATGAGCAGTTCTTC. V and J are TRBV30 and TRBJ2-1; maybe TRBD1 (6 bases). The germline V gene has CDR1 GTSNPN and CDR2 SVGIG (reference sequence). The V and J ends lost 8 bases and 7 bases respectively, with 15 bases between them. The CDR3 contains 12 residues.

This clone was detected only once. The rearrangement uses TRBV9 and TRBJ2-1; 7 bases are a match to TRBD2. The CDR3 has 15 amino acids. Trimming took 0 bases from V and 3 from J; bases not matched to a gene: 3. Per the germline V gene, CDR1 is SGDLS and CDR2 is YYNGEE. The CDR3 loop is CASSVVLASYNEQFF. The CDR3 DNA reads TGTGCCAGCAGCGTAGTACTAGCGAGCTACAATGAGCAGTTCTTC.

The chain carries TRBV4-1 and TRBJ2-3; 10 bases are a match to TRBD2. Germline trimming cut 0 bases from V and 5 bases from J; bases unmatched to any gene: 8. Per the germline V gene, CDR1 is MGHRA and CDR2 is YSYEKL. This CDR3 spans 17 amino acids. The CDR3 region is CASSQDPPSGSVDTQYF. The DNA of the CDR3 is TGCGCCAGCAGCCAAGATCCCCCTAGCGGGAGTGTAGATACGCAGTATTTT.

The chain carries TRBV6-1 and TRBJ1-4; D remains ambiguous. Germline V gene lookup returns CDR1 MNHNS and CDR2 SASEGT. Trimming removed 3 bases from V and 6 bases from J, with 11 bases in between. The CDR3 has 14 amino acids. The CDR3 DNA sequence: TGTGCCAGCAGTGAGGGCCATGAGTATGAAAAACTGTTTTTT. This sequence encodes CASSEGHEYEKLFF.

V gene TRBV7-8 combines with J gene TRBJ1-1; D unclear. Germline CDR1 reads SGHVS; CDR2 reads FQNEAQ. The CDR3 runs to 18 residues. V was cut by 1 base and J by 3 bases, with 21 bases left in between. In DNA form, the CDR3 reads TGTGCCAGCAGCTTAGGGCGTCTCGGGGTGCGGTGGGACACTGAAGCTTTCTTT. This sequence encodes CASSLGRLGVRWDTEAFF.

V gene TRBV5-1 combines with J gene TRBJ2-3; D remains ambiguous. Germline CDR1 reads SGHRS; CDR2 reads YFSETQ. This CDR3 has 13 residues. The V gene lost 0 bases and the J gene lost 6 bases, with 8 bases spanning the gap. The CDR3 loop reads CASSLAPSDTQYF. CDR3 nucleotides: TGCGCCAGCAGCTTGGCCCCGTCTGATACGCAGTATTTT.

V gene TRBV19 combines with J gene TRBJ1-1; D unresolved. Per the germline V gene, CDR1 is LNHDA and CDR2 is SQIVND (reference sequence). V shed 7 bases and J shed 1 base, with 19 bases lying between them. The CDR3 runs 16 residues. CDR3 amino acids: CASTHPGRRRNTEAFF. CDR3 DNA: TGTGCCAGTACCCACCCTGGGAGGAGACGGAACACTGAAGCTTTCTTT.

This chain links TRBV29-1 with TRBJ2-7; 7 positions match TRBD1. There are 12 residues in the CDR3. CDR1 and CDR2 from the germline V gene are SQVTM and ANQGSEA. With 5 bases clipped from V and 0 bases from J, the junction kept 1 base outside the gene matches. The CDR3 reads CSVRQGSYEQYF. The CDR3 region has the DNA TGCAGCGTTAGACAGGGCTCCTACGAGCAGTACTTC.